The source of this T cell receptor (beta chain) is a study of blood T cell repertoires in COVID-19. Across the study: From T cells, B-cell-depleted T cells, or PBMCs came the material, which was cDNA or gDNA.

Study processing details: Using reference gene primer amplification, nucleated cell counts were estimated. Repertoires were generated with immunoSEQ multiplex PCR, while TCRdb's copy carries only in-frame clones and drops some. V and J calls and clone size come straight from that table; D and trimming were deduced from the DNA. This sample has 150,000 to 250,000 clones, with around 90% found just once. The V segment lost 7 bases and the J segment 5 bases; nucleotides outside the gene matches: 10. This CDR3 contains 15 residues. Germline assignment: CDR1 LGHDT and CDR2 YNNKEL (reference sequence). Participants spanned ages about 18 to 95 years and resided in 20 to 30 US areas. Resolution of symptoms, clearance, or two negative PCRs was present in recovered Cohort 3 donors.

This clonotype was obtained from a woman aged 25 to 39 who had recovered from COVID-19. The chain has TRBV3-1 (or the pseudogene TRBV3-2) and TRBJ2-7; 11 bases are a match to TRBD1. Sequenced: PBMCs or T cells enriched from blood (not recorded which). CDR3 sequence: CASTRRGQGDHEQYF. The CDR3 DNA is TGTGCCAGCACCAGGAGGGGACAGGGGGACCACGAGCAGTACTTC.